This T cell receptor beta chain is drawn from a study of identical twins. This clonotype showed up just a few times. A universal primer site was created by template switching, with the cDNA bearing unique molecular identifiers. A single record per CDR3 protein comes from TCRdb applying MiXCR to the 5' RACE reads. There are about 890,000 distinct CDR3 sequences in the sample; about 12% occur only once, and around 1.6% lies in the top ten. A further study also used this sample, focusing on yellow fever vaccine responses in identical twins.

This clonotype originated in a woman under 30 in good health. The sequenced sample consisted of PBMCs.

The CDR3 sequence: CASSYSVRDTQYF. CDR3 in DNA: TGTGCCAGCAGTTACTCGGTCAGGGATACGCAGTATTTT. The gene calls are TRBV6-2 or TRBV6-3 and TRBJ2-3; no clear D gene. V lost 0 bases to trimming and J lost 6 bases, with 7 bases between them. CDR3 size: 13 residues. Germline lookup yields CDR1 MNHEY and CDR2 SVGEGT.